This T cell receptor (beta chain) came from a study of T cell changes during pregnancy in multiple sclerosis. Profiled with immunoSEQ multiplex PCR; TCRdb holds only in-frame clones, not every one. The table lists 55,000 to 95,000 clones, more than 80% of them singletons, with over 2% in the top ten. In germline, CDR1 is SGHNT, CDR2 YYREEE (reference sequence). This CDR3 has 14 residues. With 3 bases clipped from V and 9 bases from J, the junction kept 11 bases outside the gene matches. This TCR was sampled from a female donor in good health, enrolled as a control in a pregnancy study. The specimen was peripheral blood, collected in the second trimester of pregnancy. V usage is TRBV5-4 and J usage is TRBJ1-2, with 7 bases matching TRBD1. The chain's CDR3 is CASSWAGQVRRYTF. In DNA form, the CDR3 reads TGTGCCAGCAGCTGGGCCGGACAGGTGAGACGCTACACCTTC.